This is a list of T cell receptor beta chains from one sample in a study of CD8 T cells in Susac syndrome. MiXCR was run by TCRdb on the immunoSEQ multiplex PCR reads, yielding one entry per CDR3 protein. The data contain some 300,000 distinct CDR3 sequences, roughly 85% of them singletons. Sequenced input: CD8+ T cells from PBMCs. Source of these receptors: a human donor with multiple sclerosis. CDR3s include the opening cysteine and the closing phenylalanine or tryptophan. A D gene is named only where the DNA matches it firmly. Clone size, where shown, is once, few, many, or a class for clones that have expanded.

cdr3_aa: CASSSGGRGEQYF
cdr3_nt: TGCGCCAGCAGTTCGGGCGGTCGGGGGGAGCAGTACTTC
j_call: TRBJ2-7
d_call: NA
clone_size: once
v_call: TRBV10-2

cdr3_aa: CASSLVRDYLYNEQFF
cdr3_nt: TGTGCCAGCAGCTTAGTCCGGGACTACTTATACAATGAGCAGTTCTTC
j_call: TRBJ2-1
d_call: TRBD2
clone_size: NA
v_call: TRBV11-2

cdr3_aa: CASSPAGESSYNEQFF
cdr3_nt: TGTGCCAGCAGCCCGGCGGGTGAGAGCTCCTACAATGAGCAGTTCTTC
j_call: TRBJ2-1
d_call: NA
clone_size: NA
v_call: TRBV5-4

cdr3_aa: CASSPPRAGNSPLHF
cdr3_nt: TGTGCCAGCAGTCCACCAAGGGCCGGGAATTCACCCCTCCACTTT
j_call: TRBJ1-6
d_call: NA
clone_size: NA
v_call: TRBV12-3/TRBV12-4

cdr3_aa: CAISPPGRSDYEQYF
cdr3_nt: TGTGCCATCAGTCCCCCTGGGAGGTCAGACTACGAGCAGTACTTC
j_call: TRBJ2-7
d_call: NA
clone_size: NA
v_call: TRBV10-3

cdr3_aa: CASGVPGVLGTEAFF
cdr3_nt: TGCGCCAGCGGTGTTCCGGGGGTTCTTGGCACTGAAGCTTTCTTT
j_call: TRBJ1-1
d_call: NA
clone_size: NA
v_call: TRBV23-1

cdr3_aa: CASSQTSGTYEQYF
cdr3_nt: TGTGCCAGCAGCCAGACTAGCGGTACCTACGAGCAGTACTTC
j_call: TRBJ2-7
d_call: TRBD2
clone_size: NA
v_call: TRBV12-3/TRBV12-4

cdr3_aa: CASSLELWTGDFGWETQYF
cdr3_nt: TGTGCCAGCAGCTTAGAACTCTGGACAGGGGATTTTGGTTGGGAGACCCAGTACTTC
j_call: TRBJ2-5
d_call: TRBD1
clone_size: NA
v_call: TRBV7-9

cdr3_aa: CSVEAGLPYGYTF
cdr3_nt: TGCAGCGTTGAAGCGGGACTGCCCTATGGCTACACCTTC
j_call: TRBJ1-2
d_call: NA
clone_size: NA
v_call: TRBV29-1

cdr3_aa: CATSDLGGPPDTQYF
cdr3_nt: TGTGCCACCAGTGATTTGGGGGGGCCCCCGGATACGCAGTATTTT
j_call: TRBJ2-3
d_call: NA
clone_size: NA
v_call: TRBV24-1

cdr3_aa: CASRLARRRVNEKLFF
cdr3_nt: TGTGCAAGTCGCTTAGCGCGACGCAGGGTCAATGAAAAACTGTTTTTT
j_call: TRBJ1-4
d_call: NA
clone_size: NA
v_call: TRBV12-2

cdr3_aa: CASSQSLAGVNEQFF
cdr3_nt: TGTGCCAGCAGCCAATCGCTTGCGGGAGTGAATGAGCAGTTCTTC
j_call: TRBJ2-1
d_call: TRBD2
clone_size: NA
v_call: TRBV4-2

cdr3_aa: CASSTLYLAGSHNEQFF
cdr3_nt: TGTGCCAGTAGTACGTTGTACCTAGCGGGAAGTCACAATGAGCAGTTCTTC
j_call: TRBJ2-1
d_call: TRBD2
clone_size: few
v_call: TRBV19

cdr3_aa: CASSSQGANEQYF
cdr3_nt: TGTGCCAGCAGTTCCCAGGGGGCCAACGAGCAGTACTTC
j_call: TRBJ2-7
d_call: TRBD1
clone_size: NA
v_call: TRBV28

cdr3_aa: CAWDTSGNDEQYF
cdr3_nt: TGTGCCTGGGATACTAGCGGGAACGACGAGCAGTACTTC
j_call: TRBJ2-7
d_call: TRBD2
clone_size: NA
v_call: TRBV30

cdr3_aa: CASSPTSRPDNEQFF
cdr3_nt: TGTGCCAGTAGTCCGACTAGTCGACCAGACAATGAGCAGTTCTTC
j_call: TRBJ2-1
d_call: NA
clone_size: NA
v_call: TRBV19

cdr3_aa: CASSIRLARSYEQYF
cdr3_nt: TGTGCCAGTAGTATCCGACTAGCTCGAAGCTACGAGCAGTACTTC
j_call: TRBJ2-7
d_call: TRBD2
clone_size: once
v_call: TRBV19

cdr3_aa: CAQGFPNGNTIYF
cdr3_nt: TGTGCTCAGGGTTTTCCGAATGGAAACACCATATATTTT
j_call: TRBJ1-3
d_call: NA
clone_size: NA
v_call: TRBV12-3/TRBV12-4